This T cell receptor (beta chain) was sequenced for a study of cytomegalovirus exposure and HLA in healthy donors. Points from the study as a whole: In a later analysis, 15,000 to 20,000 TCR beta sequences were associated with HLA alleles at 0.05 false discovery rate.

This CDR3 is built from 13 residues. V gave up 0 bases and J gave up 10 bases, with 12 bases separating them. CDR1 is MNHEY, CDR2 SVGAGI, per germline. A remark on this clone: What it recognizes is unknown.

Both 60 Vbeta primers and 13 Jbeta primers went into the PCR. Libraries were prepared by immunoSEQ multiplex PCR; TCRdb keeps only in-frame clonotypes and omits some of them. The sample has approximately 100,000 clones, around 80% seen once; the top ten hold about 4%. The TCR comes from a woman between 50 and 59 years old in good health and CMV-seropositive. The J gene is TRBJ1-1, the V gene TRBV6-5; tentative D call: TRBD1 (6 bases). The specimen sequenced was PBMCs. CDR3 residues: CASSYSRGGAAFF. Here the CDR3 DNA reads TGTGCCAGCAGTTACTCGAGGGGGGGCGCAGCTTTCTTT.